These 27 T cell receptor beta chains share one sample of origin, sequenced in a study of shared clonotypes between healthy human individuals. TCRdb's table, derived via immunoSEQ multiplex PCR, lists solely in-frame clones and lacks some. Of roughly 2.2 million clones in the sample, 85% to 95% are singletons; the top ten hold about 0.36%. The sequencing sample was made of naive CD4+ T cells from PBMCs. Subset in this sample: CD45RA+ positively selected. The receptor source for this set is a man between 18 and 35 years old in good health. Some clones in this sample may be carry-over from other donors' samples.

V usage is TRBV19 and J usage is TRBJ2-5; 8 positions match TRBD2. V shed 7 bases, J shed 3 bases, and the junction held 10 bases outside the gene matches. This CDR3 region has 15 residues. Germline V gene sequence: CDR1 LNHDA, CDR2 SQIVND (reference sequence). Here the CDR3 reads CASTVSGTTKETQYF. The CDR3 DNA reads as TGTGCCAGTACGGTTAGCGGGACCACCAAAGAGACCCAGTACTTC.

J is TRBJ2-6 and V is TRBV6-1, with TRBD1 matching over 7 bases. Trimming removed 5 bases from V and 2 bases from J; junction bases left unmatched: 3. The CDR3 runs to 15 residues. Germline CDR1 reads MNHNS; CDR2 reads SASEGT. The CDR3 coding sequence is TGTGCCAGCAGTAAAGGACAGGCTGGGGCCAACGTCCTGACTTTC. Translating gives CASSKGQAGANVLTF.

V usage is TRBV2 and J usage is TRBJ1-1, with D unresolved. Trimming stripped 2 bases from V and 5 bases from J, with 15 bases between. Germline V gives CDR1 SNHLY, CDR2 FYNNEI. This CDR3 has 15 residues. The CDR3, as DNA: TGTGCCAGCAGTGAACTTAATGGTGTGGCGACTGAAGCTTTCTTT. It specifies CASSELNGVATEAFF.

A few counts support this clone. The V and J genes are TRBV7-2 and TRBJ2-7; tentatively, D is TRBD1 or TRBD2 (6 bases each). V gave up 3 bases and J gave up 4 bases, with 13 bases separating them. The CDR3 loop spans 14 amino acids. The germline V gene encodes CDR1 SGHTA and CDR2 FQGNSA. The CDR3 loop reads CASSFQLGGYEQYF. CDR3 sequence (DNA): TGTGCCAGCAGCTTTCAACTAGGGGGGTACGAGCAGTACTTC.

Here the CDR3 DNA reads TGTGCCAGCAGCTCCTGGGGCCGACTTAGCCAGTACTTC. It specifies CASSSWGRLSQYF. This chain joins TRBV7-9 and TRBJ2-5; D is perhaps TRBD1 (5 bases). From germline, CDR1 is SEHNR and CDR2 FQNEAQ (reference sequence). This CDR3 has 13 residues. Between the trimmed V and J ends, which lost 4 bases and 10 bases, there was a span of 16 bases.

The chain combines TRBV9 with TRBJ2-5; 10 bases match TRBD2. V shed 2 bases, J shed 2 bases, and the junction held 3 bases outside the gene matches. This CDR3 is 15 amino acids long. CDR1 and CDR2 from the germline V gene are SGDLS and YYNGEE. In DNA form, the CDR3 reads TGTGCCAGCAGCGTCACTAGCGGGAAACAAGAGACCCAGTACTTC. Translation gives CASSVTSGKQETQYF.

CDR3 coding DNA: TGTGCCAGCATCAATACAGGGGCCGGCACCGGGGAGCTGTTTTTT. Amino acids: CASINTGAGTGELFF. V gene TRBV2 combines with J gene TRBJ2-2, with TRBD1 matching over 7 bases. V shed 7 bases and J 4 bases; nucleotides not matched to a gene: 9. Germline V lookup: CDR1 SNHLY, CDR2 FYNNEI. The CDR3 extends over 15 amino acids. Using reference TRBV2 and TRBJ2-2 for the parts outside the CDR3, the full variable domain is EPEVTQTPSHQVTQMGQEVILRCVPISNHLYFYWYRQILGQKVEFLVSFYNNEISEKSEIFDDQFSVERPDGSNFTLKIRSTKLEDSAMYFCASINTGAGTGELFFGEGSRLTVL.

V gene TRBV28 combines with J gene TRBJ1-4; D is ambiguous. In germline, CDR1 is MDHEN, CDR2 SYDVKM. V lost 5 bases and J 3 bases, leaving 10 bases between the germline ends. This CDR3 spans 14 amino acids. The CDR3 nucleotides are TGTGCCAGCAGTGCACCCACATCTAATGAAAAACTGTTTTTT. This encodes CASSAPTSNEKLFF.

This chain links TRBV10-3 with TRBJ2-2, with TRBD1 as a possible D gene (6 bases). Germline lookup yields CDR1 ENHRY and CDR2 SYGVKD. Trimming cost V 4 bases and J 2 bases, with 11 bases left between them. The CDR3 totals 15 residues. The CDR3: CAISVTGINTGELFF. CDR3 bases: TGTGCCATCAGTGTAACAGGGATCAACACCGGGGAGCTGTTTTTT.

The gene calls are TRBV5-1 and TRBJ2-3, with a weak D call TRBD1 (6 bases). This CDR3 region has 15 residues. The V end was cut by 5 bases, the J end by 1 base, with 14 bases between. CDR1 is SGHRS, CDR2 YFSETQ, per germline. In nucleotides, the CDR3 is TGCGCCAGCAGTTCCGGACAGCTTCGCACAGATACGCAGTATTTT. Encoded protein: CASSSGQLRTDTQYF.

The V and J genes are TRBV28 and TRBJ1-2; D is possibly TRBD1 (6 bases). Trimming cost V 5 bases and J 8 bases, with 15 bases left between them. This CDR3 region has 13 residues. Germline V gene sequence: CDR1 MDHEN, CDR2 SYDVKM. The CDR3, as DNA: TGTGCCAGCAGTCTATTACAAGACAGGGGCTACACCTTC. Translation: CASSLLQDRGYTF.

This rearrangement joins TRBV27 to TRBJ1-6; D perhaps matches TRBD1 (6 bases). Trimming took off 0 bases at V and 9 bases at J, with 12 bases between the two ends. The CDR3 consists of 15 residues. Germline V gives CDR1 MNHEY, CDR2 SMNVEV (reference sequence). The CDR3 DNA sequence: TGTGCCAGCAGTTTATCCGACAGGAGGGGTTCACCCCTCCACTTT. This codes for CASSLSDRRGSPLHF.

The chain couples TRBV6-6 to TRBJ2-7; weak D call: TRBD2 (6 bases). Trimming pared 5 bases from V and 3 bases from J, leaving 20 bases between. Germline values: CDR1 MNHNY, CDR2 SVGAGI (reference sequence). The CDR3 is made up of 16 amino acids. The CDR3 nucleotides read TGTGCCAGCAGTACCCCCGGCGGAGGGAATATCTACGAGCAGTACTTC. This encodes CASSTPGGGNIYEQYF.

The rearrangement links TRBV10-3 to TRBJ1-5, with 7 positions matching TRBD1. This CDR3 spans 14 amino acids. V was pared by 6 bases and J by 3 bases, with 5 bases of the junction left unmatched. Germline loops: CDR1 ENHRY, CDR2 SYGVKD. The CDR3 sequence: CAIRGDSVNQPQHF. DNA for the CDR3: TGTGCCATCAGGGGGGACAGTGTCAATCAGCCCCAGCATTTT.

The rearrangement joins TRBV5-4 to TRBJ2-7; D not resolved. This CDR3 is 14 amino acids long. V was shortened by 0 bases and J by 2 bases, with 9 bases between the two germline ends. Germline V lookup: CDR1 SGHNT, CDR2 YYREEE (reference sequence). The CDR3 nucleotides read TGTGCCAGCAGCTTGGATTCGGCCACCTACGAGCAGTACTTC. The encoded protein is CASSLDSATYEQYF.

With regard to this clone: Because the CDR3's place on the DNA is in doubt, the DNA is left out and the CDR3 is given as listed by TCRdb. The chain uses TRBV6-5 and TRBJ2-7; the listed D gene, TRBD1, was not tested against the DNA. Germline assignment: CDR1 MNHEY and CDR2 SVGAGI. The CDR3 totals 16 residues, both ends included. The CDR3 sequence: CASSSSATGEYYEQYF.

The chain uses TRBV7-2 and TRBJ2-2; possible D gene TRBD2, 6 bases. Germline assignment: CDR1 SGHTA and CDR2 FQGNSA. V was shortened by 2 bases and J by 4 bases, with 11 bases between the two germline ends. The CDR3 is made up of 15 amino acids. Written as DNA, the CDR3 is TGTGCCAGCAGCTTATCCGGGAGAGGCACCGGGGAGCTGTTTTTT. Translated, it gives CASSLSGRGTGELFF.

V and J are TRBV7-2 and TRBJ2-7; TRBD2 aligns across 11 bases. The CDR3 runs to 15 residues. Per the germline V gene, CDR1 is SGHTA and CDR2 is FQGNSA. The junction had 4 bases not matched to a gene; V was cut back by 1 base and J by 5 bases. Written as DNA, the CDR3 is TGTGCCAGCAGCTTAGTACTAGCGGGAGCCCACGAGCAGTACTTC. It yields the protein CASSLVLAGAHEQYF.

This chain joins TRBV12-5 and TRBJ2-1; D not resolved. The germline CDR1 and CDR2 sequences are LGHNT and FRNRAP. Trimming left V 3 bases short and J 0 bases short, with 6 bases between. This CDR3 region has 14 residues. CDR3 coding DNA: TGTGCTAGTGGTTTACAGAGCTCCTACAATGAGCAGTTCTTC. Protein sequence: CASGLQSSYNEQFF.

The rearrangement joins TRBV5-1 to TRBJ2-6, with D tentatively TRBD2 (5 bases). The V end was cut by 7 bases, the J end by 1 base, with 15 bases between. CDR1 and CDR2 from the germline V gene are SGHRS and YFSETQ. The CDR3 loop spans 16 amino acids. The CDR3 here is CASYGEPASGANVLTF. The CDR3 DNA reads as TGCGCCAGCTACGGGGAACCCGCTTCTGGGGCCAACGTCCTGACTTTC.

This sequence joins TRBV4-1 and TRBJ2-5, with 11 bases that match TRBD2. Germline V CDR1 and CDR2: MGHRA, YSYEKL. J lost 4 bases, V lost 5 bases, and 12 bases had no gene match. The CDR3 length is 17 residues. The CDR3 DNA follows: TGCGCCAGCAGCTTCCAATCGCTAGCGGGAGGCCGAGAGACCCAGTACTTC. Protein sequence: CASSFQSLAGGRETQYF.

This clone was picked up one time. This chain joins TRBV18 and TRBJ2-5; possible D gene TRBD2, 6 bases. CDR3 size: 19 residues. Germline CDR1 KGHSH, CDR2 LQKENI. Trimming shortened V by 2 bases and J by 2 bases, and 24 bases separated the two germline ends. The CDR3 sequence is CASSPFTEGFGTAQETQYF. The CDR3 DNA follows: TGTGCCAGCTCACCATTTACCGAGGGGTTCGGGACTGCACAAGAGACCCAGTACTTC.

The V gene is TRBV5-4, the J gene TRBJ2-2; the match to TRBD2 covers 11 bases. The junction had 6 bases not matched to a gene; V was cut back by 0 bases and J by 2 bases. The CDR3 sequence is 18 residues long. Germline-derived CDR1 and CDR2 are SGHNT and YYREEE (reference sequence). Here the CDR3 reads CASSLGSSGGINTGELFF. The CDR3 nucleotides are TGTGCCAGCAGCTTGGGTTCTAGCGGGGGGATTAACACCGGGGAGCTGTTTTTT.

CDR3 residues: CASSESRDQPQHF. CDR3 sequence (DNA): TGCGCCAGCAGTGAGAGTAGGGATCAGCCCCAGCATTTT. This chain connects TRBV10-1 to TRBJ1-5; no firm D call. This CDR3 contains 13 residues. V was clipped by 2 bases and J by 5 bases, with 7 bases between them. Germline CDR1 is WNHNN and CDR2 is SYGVQD (reference sequence).

The sample holds one count of this clone. The rearrangement joins TRBV21-1 to TRBJ2-7; TRBD2 reflects the table's D call only, with no check against the DNA. TRBV21-1 is reported as a pseudogene. The CDR3 loop spans 16 amino acids. Here the CDR3 reads CASSKPITGTNVEQYF. The CDR3, as DNA: TGTGCCAGCAGCAAACCTATCACCGGGACTAATGTCGAGCAGTACTTC.

The genes are TRBV14 and TRBJ2-3, with 8 bases lining up with TRBD2. V trimming: 1 base; J trimming: 4 bases; junction bases outside the gene matches: 13. The germline gives CDR1 SGHDN, CDR2 FVKESK. The CDR3 length is 18 residues. The CDR3 sequence is CASSQVPGRAFSSDTQYF. The CDR3 DNA is TGTGCCAGCAGCCAAGTTCCCGGGAGGGCCTTTTCTTCAGATACGCAGTATTTT.

In its sample, this clone was seen once. This CDR3 is CASRPDRGLYGYTF. CDR3 DNA: TGTGCCAGCAGACCGGACAGGGGGCTCTATGGCTACACCTTC. This rearrangement joins TRBV6-6 to TRBJ1-2, with TRBD1 identical over 11 bases. The V gene end was trimmed by 6 bases and the J gene end by 4 bases; junction bases not matched to a gene: 4. This CDR3 contains 14 residues. The V gene's germline CDR1 is MNHNY and CDR2 SVGAGI (reference sequence).